A selection of T cell receptor beta chains follows, all from one sample in a study of vaccination and CD4 T cells after COVID-19. These receptors' targets are unknown. TCRdb recomputed calls from the PCR reads with MiXCR, one row per CDR3 protein. The sample has 8,000 to 10,000 distinct CDR3 sequences; about 30% are singletons. Sequenced: cultured CD4+ T cells from blood. These receptors came from a human donor with COVID-19. The CDR3 runs from the conserved cysteine through the conserved F or W. A D gene is named only where the DNA matches it firmly. Part of the rows lack a size; the others show once, few, many or a class for expanded clones.

cdr3_aa cdr3_nt j_call clone_size cdr3_length d_call v_call
CSVEDLVGETQYF TGCAGCGTTGAAGATCTGGTGGGAGAGACCCAGTACTTC TRBJ2-5 - 13 - TRBV29-1
CASSLRMNTEAFF TGTGCCAGCAGCTTGCGCATGAACACTGAAGCTTTCTTT TRBJ1-1 few 13 - TRBV5-4
CAWSSARGLETQYF TGTGCCTGGAGTTCGGCCAGGGGGCTCGAGACCCAGTACTTC TRBJ2-5 few 14 TRBD1 TRBV30
CASSPGLAGGIGETQYF TGTGCCAGCTCACCAGGACTAGCGGGGGGGATTGGAGAGACCCAGTACTTC TRBJ2-5 - 17 TRBD2 TRBV18
CASRLGAAATTDTQYF TGCGCCAGCAGGCTCGGTGCGGCCGCTACCACAGATACGCAGTATTTT TRBJ2-3 - 16 - TRBV5-1
CASSLGSPDQYF TGTGCCAGCAGCTTAGGTAGTCCGGACCAGTACTTC TRBJ2-5 few 12 - TRBV7-6
CASSLGRSGGSPLHF TGTGCCAGCAGCTTAGGTCGCAGTGGGGGTTCACCCCTCCACTTT TRBJ1-6 few 15 - TRBV7-2
CASSLTRGHSGNTIYF TGTGCCAGCAGCTTGACGAGGGGGCATTCTGGAAACACCATATATTTT TRBJ1-3 - 16 TRBD1 TRBV7-9
CASSLGGGPLETQYF TGTGCCAGCAGTTTAGGCGGGGGGCCCTTGGAGACCCAGTACTTC TRBJ2-5 - 15 TRBD2 TRBV12-3/TRBV12-4
CASSPTLNSPLHF TGTGCCAGCAGTCCCACGCTGAATTCACCCCTCCACTTT TRBJ1-6 few 13 - TRBV6-2/TRBV6-3
CASSWGGVMNEQFF TGTGCCAGCAGTTGGGGCGGGGTAATGAACGAGCAGTTCTTC TRBJ2-1 - 14 - TRBV12-3/TRBV12-4
CASSLVGVYSGNTIYF TGTGCCAGCAGCTTGGTGGGGGTATACTCTGGAAACACCATATATTTT TRBJ1-3 - 16 - TRBV7-6
CATSIRAASTDTQYF TGTGCCACCAGCATAAGGGCAGCGAGCACAGATACGCAGTATTTT TRBJ2-3 - 15 - TRBV15
CASSEDRRYPTQYF TGTGCCAGCAGTGAGGACAGGCGATACCCTACGCAGTATTTT TRBJ2-3 - 14 TRBD1 TRBV25-1
CSATEKETQYF TGCAGTGCTACTGAGAAAGAGACCCAGTACTTC TRBJ2-5 few 11 - TRBV20-1
CASRSIWTGPRHQPQHF TGTGCCAGTAGGTCTATCTGGACAGGCCCGAGGCATCAGCCCCAGCATTTT TRBJ1-5 - 17 TRBD1 TRBV19
CASSMDGLVGVGYTF TGTGCCAGTAGTATGGACGGGTTAGTCGGAGTTGGCTACACCTTC TRBJ1-2 few 15 - TRBV19
CAWENGPQYF TGTGCCTGGGAGAATGGGCCGCAGTATTTT TRBJ2-3 few 10 - TRBV30
CASSISARGYTF TGTGCCAGTAGTATCTCGGCGAGGGGCTACACCTTC TRBJ1-2 - 12 - TRBV19
CASSVGGLSSYNSPLHF TGTGCCAGCAGTGTGGGGGGGTTAAGCTCCTATAATTCACCCCTCCACTTT TRBJ1-6 - 17 - TRBV2
CASSYGHSDYGYTF TGTGCCAGCAGTTATGGTCACAGTGACTATGGCTACACCTTC TRBJ1-2 few 14 - TRBV6-5
CSASEGGEQFF TGCAGTGCTAGTGAGGGAGGGGAGCAGTTCTTC TRBJ2-1 few 11 TRBD2 TRBV20-1
CASSSGTGINQPQHF TGTGCCAGCAGCTCCGGGACAGGGATCAATCAGCCCCAGCATTTT TRBJ1-5 - 15 TRBD1 TRBV12-3/TRBV12-4
CAMRQGGNTGELFF TGTGCCATGCGACAGGGGGGGAACACCGGGGAGCTGTTTTTT TRBJ2-2 once 14 TRBD1 TRBV7-9
CATSEPGLTNTQYF TGTGCCACCAGTGAGCCGGGACTAACCAATACGCAGTATTTT TRBJ2-3 few 14 TRBD2 TRBV24-1
CASSQGQMGLTQPQHF TGTGCCAGCAGCCAAGGACAGATGGGGCTGACGCAGCCCCAGCATTTT TRBJ1-5 - 16 - TRBV12-3/TRBV12-4
CAISRRRGNQPQHF TGTGCCATCAGTCGGAGACGGGGCAATCAGCCCCAGCATTTT TRBJ1-5 large 14 - TRBV10-3
CSAREFGTGSFNQPQHF TGCAGTGCTAGAGAATTCGGGACAGGGTCCTTCAATCAGCCCCAGCATTTT TRBJ1-5 - 17 TRBD1 TRBV20-1
CASSSPPQGLPYEQYF TGTGCCAGCAGCTCCCCGCCTCAGGGGCTTCCCTACGAGCAGTACTTC TRBJ2-7 few 16 - TRBV7-9
CASNEAEAGELFF TGCGCCAGCAACGAGGCGGAGGCCGGGGAGCTGTTTTTT TRBJ2-2 - 13 - TRBV5-1
CASSRGWEAFF TGTGCCAGCAGCCGCGGGTGGGAAGCTTTCTTT TRBJ1-1 medium-sized 11 - TRBV14
CASSYTTGRNQSQHF TGTGCCAGCAGTTACACGACAGGGCGCAATCAGTCCCAGCATTTT TRBJ1-5 once 15 TRBD1 TRBV6-5
CASSYRDNEKLFF TGTGCCAGCAGTTACAGGGATAATGAAAAACTGTTTTTT TRBJ1-4 few 13 - TRBV6-5
CASSSGQAYGYTF TGTGCCAGCAGCTCGGGACAAGCCTATGGCTACACCTTC TRBJ1-2 - 13 - TRBV5-4
CASSERWNTGELFF TGTGCTAGCAGCGAGAGGTGGAACACCGGGGAGCTGTTTTTT TRBJ2-2 - 14 - TRBV7-7
CASSPWGKEAFF TGTGCCAGCAGTCCCTGGGGTAAGGAAGCTTTCTTT TRBJ1-1 few 12 - TRBV6-2/TRBV6-3
CASSLGQGATEAFF TGTGCCAGCAGCTTAGGTCAGGGGGCAACTGAAGCTTTCTTT TRBJ1-1 few 14 TRBD1 TRBV7-2